The 4 T cell receptor beta chains presented below share a single source sample, sequenced in a study of T cells after yellow fever vaccination. TCRdb analysed the 5' RACE reads with MiXCR anew, one entry per CDR3 protein. The sample includes 280,000 or so distinct CDR3 sequences, 8.7% of them seen just once. Here the sequenced sample was CD4+ T cells sorted from PBMCs, taken 5 days after the yellow fever booster vaccination. All receptors derive from a man between 18 and 35 years old who received the YFV17D yellow fever vaccine.

The rearrangement joins TRBV7-2 to TRBJ2-5; D remains unclear. Germline values: CDR1 SGHTA, CDR2 FQGNSA. This CDR3 spans 15 amino acids. V was shortened by 1 base and J by 5 bases, with 14 bases between the two germline ends. CDR3 nucleotides: TGTGCCAGCAGCTTAGATCCTAATAGTGCCGAGACCCAGTACTTC. This sequence encodes CASSLDPNSAETQYF. The full variable domain, completed using reference TRBV7-2 and TRBJ2-5, is GAGVSQSPSNKVTEKGKDVELRCDPISGHTALYWYRQSLGQGLEFLIYFQGNSAPDKSGLPSDRFSAERTGGSVSTLTIQRTQQEDSAVYLCASSLDPNSAETQYFGPGTRLLVL.

This clonotype was seen a few times. The CDR3 sequence: CASSYSQREAFF. The CDR3, as DNA: TGTGCCAGCAGTTATAGCCAGAGAGAAGCTTTCTTT. The rearrangement links TRBV6-2 or TRBV6-3 to TRBJ1-1, with D uncertain. Germline loops: CDR1 MNHEY, CDR2 SVGEGT. Trimming stripped 3 bases from V and 8 bases from J, with 10 bases between. The CDR3 has 12 residues.

This clonotype has more than one count but fewer than ten. This chain connects TRBV7-2 to TRBJ1-2; the D gene is possibly TRBD1 (5 bases). CDR3 size: 14 residues. CDR1 and CDR2 (germline): SGHTA, FQGNSA. Between the trimmed V and J ends, which lost 2 bases and 3 bases, there was a span of 10 bases. CDR3 amino acids: CASSLIAGDYGYTF. The CDR3 bases are TGTGCCAGCAGCTTAATCGCGGGGGACTATGGCTACACCTTC. The complete variable domain, with remaining parts taken from reference TRBV7-2 and TRBJ1-2, reads GAGVSQSPSNKVTEKGKDVELRCDPISGHTALYWYRQSLGQGLEFLIYFQGNSAPDKSGLPSDRFSAERTGGSVSTLTIQRTQQEDSAVYLCASSLIAGDYGYTFGSGTRLTVV.

The chain has TRBV5-5 and TRBJ1-1, with D possibly TRBD1 on 5 matching bases. The germline CDR1 and CDR2 sequences are SGHKS and YYEKEE (reference sequence). V was trimmed by 0 bases and J by 10 bases, leaving 13 bases between them. CDR3 length: 13 residues. The CDR3 loop reads CASSLAVGVGAFF. Here the CDR3 DNA reads TGTGCCAGCAGCTTGGCCGTGGGGGTCGGAGCTTTCTTT.